This T cell receptor (beta chain) was captured by sequencing in a study of CD8+CD57+ T cells in acquired aplastic anemia. Study overall: Sorted CD4+ plus CD8+ cells gave DNA averaging roughly 3.5 ug. The average read count for CD4+ cells in healthy donors was some 9.9 million.

Concerning this clonotype itself: Antigen specificity is unknown.

Study results and caveats: CD8+ Simpson's diversity showed no significant patient-control difference. Found in both controls and patients were about 30 CD8+ CDR3 sequences.

Profiling that covered TCR beta VDJ and CDR3 relied on genomic DNA as its template. TCRdb re-called the reads through MiXCR, storing one row per CDR3 protein. Seen here are fewer than 200,000 distinct CDR3 sequences, 55% to 70% observed once, and the top ten hold over 40%. Sequences were obtained from sorted CD4+, CD8+, or CD8+CD57+ T cells (not recorded which) from PBMCs. This clonotype originated in a human donor in good health.

The CDR3 sequence is CASSQVTGPTGELFF. The DNA of the CDR3 is TGTGCCAGCAGCCAAGTGACAGGACCTACCGGGGAGCTGTTTTTT. This sequence joins TRBV14 and TRBJ2-2; TRBD1 is a possible D gene (6 bases). Trimming cost V 1 base and J 5 bases, with 11 bases left between them. This CDR3 is 15 amino acids long. Germline values: CDR1 SGHDN, CDR2 FVKESK.